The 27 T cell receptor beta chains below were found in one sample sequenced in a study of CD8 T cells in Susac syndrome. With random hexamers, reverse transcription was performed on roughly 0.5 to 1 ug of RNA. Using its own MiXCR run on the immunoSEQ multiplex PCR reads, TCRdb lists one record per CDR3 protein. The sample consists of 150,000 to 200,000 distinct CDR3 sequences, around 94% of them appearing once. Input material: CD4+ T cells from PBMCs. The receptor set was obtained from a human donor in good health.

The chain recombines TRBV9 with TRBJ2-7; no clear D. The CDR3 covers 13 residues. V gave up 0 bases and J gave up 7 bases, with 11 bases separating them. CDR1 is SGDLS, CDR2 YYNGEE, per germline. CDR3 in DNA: TGTGCCAGCAGCGTAGGGACGGCTATGGAGCAGTACTTC. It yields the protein CASSVGTAMEQYF.

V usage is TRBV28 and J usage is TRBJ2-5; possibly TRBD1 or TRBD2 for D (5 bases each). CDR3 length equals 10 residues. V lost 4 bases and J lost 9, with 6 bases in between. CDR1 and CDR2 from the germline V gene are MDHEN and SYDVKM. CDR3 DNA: TGTGCCAGCAGTTCGGGGCCCCAGTACTTC. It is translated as CASSSGPQYF. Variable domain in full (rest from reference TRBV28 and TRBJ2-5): DVKVTQSSRYLVKRTGEKVFLECVQDMDHENMFWYRQDPGLGLRLIYFSYDVKMKEKGDIPEGYSVSREKKERFSLILESASTNQTSMYLCASSSGPQYFGPGTRLLVL.

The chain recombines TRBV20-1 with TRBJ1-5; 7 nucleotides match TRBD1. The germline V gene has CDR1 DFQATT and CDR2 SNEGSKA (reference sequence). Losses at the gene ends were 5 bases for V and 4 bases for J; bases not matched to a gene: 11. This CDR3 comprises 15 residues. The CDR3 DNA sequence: TGCAGTGCTCCGGCCGGGACAGCGCCTAATCAGCCCCAGCATTTT. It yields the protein CSAPAGTAPNQPQHF.

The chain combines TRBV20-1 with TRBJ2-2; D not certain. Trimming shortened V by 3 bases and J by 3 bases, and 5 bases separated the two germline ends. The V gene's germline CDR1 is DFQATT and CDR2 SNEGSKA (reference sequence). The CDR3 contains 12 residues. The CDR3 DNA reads TGCAGTGCTAGTTTCCACACCGGGGAGCTGTTTTTT. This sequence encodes CSASFHTGELFF.

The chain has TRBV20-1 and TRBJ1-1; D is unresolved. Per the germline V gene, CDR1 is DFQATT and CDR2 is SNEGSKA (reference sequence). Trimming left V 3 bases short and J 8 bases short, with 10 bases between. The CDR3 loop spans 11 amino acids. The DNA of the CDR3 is TGCAGTGCTAGCGGGGTGGGGGAAGCTTTCTTT. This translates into CSASGVGEAFF.

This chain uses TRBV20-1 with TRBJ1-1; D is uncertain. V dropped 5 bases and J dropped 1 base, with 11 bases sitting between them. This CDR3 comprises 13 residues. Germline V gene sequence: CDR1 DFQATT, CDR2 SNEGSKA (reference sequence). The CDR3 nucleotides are TGCAGTGCTGGGAGGCAGCCGAACACTGAAGCTTTCTTT. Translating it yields CSAGRQPNTEAFF.

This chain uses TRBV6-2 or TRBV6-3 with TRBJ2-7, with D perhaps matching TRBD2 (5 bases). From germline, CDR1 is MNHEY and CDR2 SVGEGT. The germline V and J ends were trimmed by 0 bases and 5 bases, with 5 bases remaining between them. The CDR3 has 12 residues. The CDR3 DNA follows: TGTGCCAGCAGTTACTCGACTAACGAGCAGTACTTC. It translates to CASSYSTNEQYF.

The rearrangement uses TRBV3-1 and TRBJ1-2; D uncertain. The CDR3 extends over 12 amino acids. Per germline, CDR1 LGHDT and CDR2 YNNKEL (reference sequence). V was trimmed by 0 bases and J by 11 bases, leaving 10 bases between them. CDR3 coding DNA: TGTGCCAGCAGCCAAGAGAGACTGTGGTACACCTTC. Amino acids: CASSQERLWYTF.

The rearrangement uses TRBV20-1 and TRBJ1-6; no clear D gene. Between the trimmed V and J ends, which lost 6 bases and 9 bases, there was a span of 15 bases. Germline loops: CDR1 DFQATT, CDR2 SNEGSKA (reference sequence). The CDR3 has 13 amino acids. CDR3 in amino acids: CSAYITSGSPLHF. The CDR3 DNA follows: TGCAGTGCCTACATAACCTCGGGTTCACCCCTCCACTTT.

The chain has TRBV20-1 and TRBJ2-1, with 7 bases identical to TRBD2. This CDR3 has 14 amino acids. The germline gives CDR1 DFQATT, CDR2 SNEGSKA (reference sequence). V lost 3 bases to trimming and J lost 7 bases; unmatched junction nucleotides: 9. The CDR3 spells CSASPGEGKNEQFF. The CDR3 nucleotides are TGCAGTGCTAGTCCCGGGGAGGGCAAGAATGAGCAGTTCTTC.

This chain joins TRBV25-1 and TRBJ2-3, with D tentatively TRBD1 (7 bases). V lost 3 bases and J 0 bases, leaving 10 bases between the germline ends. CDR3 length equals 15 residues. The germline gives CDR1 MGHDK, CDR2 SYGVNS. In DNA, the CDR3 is TGTGCCAGCAGTGAGTCAGGGGGGAGCACAGATACGCAGTATTTT. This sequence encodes CASSESGGSTDTQYF.

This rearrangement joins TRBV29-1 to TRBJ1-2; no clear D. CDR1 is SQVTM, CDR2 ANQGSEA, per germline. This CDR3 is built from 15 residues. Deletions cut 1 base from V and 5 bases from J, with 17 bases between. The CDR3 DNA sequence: TGCAGCGTTGAAGGGGTACGGGGAAGGGAATATGGCTACACCTTC. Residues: CSVEGVRGREYGYTF.

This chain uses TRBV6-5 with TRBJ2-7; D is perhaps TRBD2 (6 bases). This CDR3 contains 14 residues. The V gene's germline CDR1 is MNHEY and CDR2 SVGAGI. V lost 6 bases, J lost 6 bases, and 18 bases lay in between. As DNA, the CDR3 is TGTGCCAGCAGCCCGAACACGGGGGTGGGCGAGCAGTACTTC. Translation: CASSPNTGVGEQYF.

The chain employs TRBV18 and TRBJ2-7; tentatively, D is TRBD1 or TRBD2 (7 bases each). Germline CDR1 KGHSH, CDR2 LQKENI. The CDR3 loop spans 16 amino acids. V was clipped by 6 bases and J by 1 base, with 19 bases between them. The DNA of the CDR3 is TGTGCCAGCTCCCGCAGCGGGACAGAGATTTCCTACGAGCAGTACTTC. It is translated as CASSRSGTEISYEQYF.

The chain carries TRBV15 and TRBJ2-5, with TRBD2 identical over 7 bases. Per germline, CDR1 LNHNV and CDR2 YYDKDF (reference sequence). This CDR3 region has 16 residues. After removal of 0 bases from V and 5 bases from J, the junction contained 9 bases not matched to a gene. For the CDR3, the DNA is TGTGCCACCAGCAGAGATCGGCCCCGGGGAGGGGAGACCCAGTACTTC. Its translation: CATSRDRPRGGETQYF.

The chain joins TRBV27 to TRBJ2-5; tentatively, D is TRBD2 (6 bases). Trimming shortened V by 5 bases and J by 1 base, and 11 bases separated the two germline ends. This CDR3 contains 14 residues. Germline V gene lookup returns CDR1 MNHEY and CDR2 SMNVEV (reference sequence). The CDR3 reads CASSPLAVQETQYF. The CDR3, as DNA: TGTGCCAGCAGTCCACTAGCAGTCCAAGAGACCCAGTACTTC.

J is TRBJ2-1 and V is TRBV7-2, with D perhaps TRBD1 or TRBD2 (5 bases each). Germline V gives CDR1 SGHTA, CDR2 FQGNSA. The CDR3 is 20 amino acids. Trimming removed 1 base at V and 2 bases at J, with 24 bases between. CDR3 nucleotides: TGTGCCAGCAGCTTAGGCCCTAGCTGGGGGACCGCTTTACCCTACAATGAGCAGTTCTTC. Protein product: CASSLGPSWGTALPYNEQFF.

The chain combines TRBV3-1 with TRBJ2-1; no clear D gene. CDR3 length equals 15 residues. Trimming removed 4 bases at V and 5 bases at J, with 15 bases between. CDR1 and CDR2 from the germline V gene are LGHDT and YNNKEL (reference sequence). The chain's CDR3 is CASSPLSRMNNEQFF. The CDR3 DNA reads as TGTGCCAGCAGCCCGCTCTCGAGAATGAACAATGAGCAGTTCTTC.

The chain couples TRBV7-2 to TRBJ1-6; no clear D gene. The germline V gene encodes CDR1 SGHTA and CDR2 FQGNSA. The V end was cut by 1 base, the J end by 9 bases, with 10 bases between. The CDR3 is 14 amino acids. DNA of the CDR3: TGTGCCAGCAGCTTAGGAGGCTGGGGTTCACCCCTCCACTTT. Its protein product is CASSLGGWGSPLHF.

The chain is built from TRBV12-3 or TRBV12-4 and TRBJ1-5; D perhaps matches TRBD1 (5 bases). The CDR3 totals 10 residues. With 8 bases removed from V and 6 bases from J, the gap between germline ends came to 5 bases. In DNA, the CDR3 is TGTGCCAGCGGGGGTCAGCCCCAGCATTTT. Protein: CASGGQPQHF.

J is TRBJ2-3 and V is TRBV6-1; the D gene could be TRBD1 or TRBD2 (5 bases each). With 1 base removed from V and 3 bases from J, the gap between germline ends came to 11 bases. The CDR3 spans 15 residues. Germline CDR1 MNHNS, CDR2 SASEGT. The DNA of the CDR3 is TGTGCCAGCAGTGAAGAGAGGGGTTCGACAGATACGCAGTATTTT. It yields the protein CASSEERGSTDTQYF.

The CDR3 nucleotides are TGTGCCAGCAGCTCCCGCGGGGGGGCTCGGCAGTACTTC. Translation: CASSSRGGARQYF. V and J are TRBV7-2 and TRBJ2-7, with 9 nucleotides matching TRBD2. The V segment lost 4 bases and the J segment 9 bases; nucleotides outside the gene matches: 7. The CDR3 sequence is 13 residues long. Per the germline V gene, CDR1 is SGHTA and CDR2 is FQGNSA.

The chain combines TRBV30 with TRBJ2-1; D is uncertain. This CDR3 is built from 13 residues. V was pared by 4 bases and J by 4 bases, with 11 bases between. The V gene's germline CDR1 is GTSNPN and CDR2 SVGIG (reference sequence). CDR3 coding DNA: TGTGCCTGGACCGTGGATTCGTACAATGAGCAGTTCTTC. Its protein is CAWTVDSYNEQFF.

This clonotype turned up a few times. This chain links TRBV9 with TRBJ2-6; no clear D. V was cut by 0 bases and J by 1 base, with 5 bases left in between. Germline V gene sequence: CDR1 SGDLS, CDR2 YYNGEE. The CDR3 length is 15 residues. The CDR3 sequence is CASSVAGSGANVLTF. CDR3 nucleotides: TGTGCCAGCAGCGTAGCCGGGTCTGGGGCCAACGTCCTGACTTTC.

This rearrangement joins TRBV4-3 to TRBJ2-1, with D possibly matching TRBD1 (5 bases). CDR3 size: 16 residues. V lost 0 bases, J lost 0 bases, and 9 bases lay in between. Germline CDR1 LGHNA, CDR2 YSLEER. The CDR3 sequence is CASSQDTGHSYNEQFF. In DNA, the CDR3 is TGCGCCAGCAGCCAAGATACAGGCCACTCCTACAATGAGCAGTTCTTC.

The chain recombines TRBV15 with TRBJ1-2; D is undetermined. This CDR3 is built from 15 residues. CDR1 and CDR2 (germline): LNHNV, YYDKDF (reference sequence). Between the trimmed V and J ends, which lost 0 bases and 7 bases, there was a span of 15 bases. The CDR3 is CATSRDWQFEGGYTF. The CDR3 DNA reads TGTGCCACCAGCAGAGATTGGCAGTTTGAGGGTGGCTACACCTTC.

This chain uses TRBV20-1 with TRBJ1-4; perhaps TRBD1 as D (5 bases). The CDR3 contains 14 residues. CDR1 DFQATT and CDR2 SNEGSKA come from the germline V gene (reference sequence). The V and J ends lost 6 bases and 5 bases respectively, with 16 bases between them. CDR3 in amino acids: CSALWGGRNEKLFF. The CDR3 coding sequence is TGCAGTGCCCTTTGGGGGGGTCGGAATGAAAAACTGTTTTTT.